This TCR beta chain came from a study of blood T cells in healthy people across ages. Donation came from healthy Caucasian individuals in Russia who were aged about 6 to 100. This clonotype has a handful of counts. Its antigen is not identified. Whole-study results and caveats: Nothing was known about donor CMV status, and this possibly confounded expanded clonotype changes.

The trim removed 2 bases at V and 1 base at J, leaving 5 bases unmatched. The CDR3 runs 15 residues. Germline CDR1 reads SGHTA; CDR2 reads FQGNSA. Combining a sample-barcoded 5' primer with a J-beta primer mix, a second PCR ran for roughly 7 to 11 cycles. One entry per CDR3 protein results from TCRdb running MiXCR on the 5' RACE reads. The table lists 980,000 or so distinct CDR3 sequences, around 46% of them singletons. This receptor was taken from a man between 25 and 39 years old in good health. Source material: blood. V gene TRBV7-2 combines with J gene TRBJ2-7; 7 nucleotides line up with TRBD1. The CDR3 sequence is CASSLKQGTSYEQYF. The CDR3 region has the DNA TGTGCCAGCAGCTTAAAACAGGGGACATCCTACGAGCAGTACTTC.